The entry below describes one T cell receptor beta chain. As yet, its antigen is unknown. These data come from a study of T cell repertoires in cytomegalovirus infection. Across the study: The public TCR beta signatures pointed to both CMV infection and matching HLA type. Study outcomes and limitations: Cumulated frequencies of public TCR beta families served to identify carriers of CMV plus the relevant HLA. Clonotypes of TCR beta that were HLA-C-restricted and CMV-specific dominated the ex vivo response.

TCRdb reprocessed the reads via MiXCR and lists one record per CDR3 protein. The sample lists about 330,000 distinct CDR3 sequences; approximately 9.5% were seen once. Per germline, CDR1 MNHEY and CDR2 SVGEGT. Trimming cost V 6 bases and J 4 bases; bases outside gene matches: 10. This CDR3 contains 17 residues. This TCR was recovered from a human donor in good health (CMV status not recorded). Some clones in this sample may be carry-over from other donors' samples. V gene TRBV6-2 or TRBV6-3 combines with J gene TRBJ2-1; 12 bases are shared with TRBD2. The sample comprised PBMCs. CDR3 in amino acids: CASSPGLAGTPYNEQFF. CDR3 coding DNA: TGTGCCAGCAGCCCCGGACTAGCGGGGACCCCATACAATGAGCAGTTCTTC.